This T cell receptor (beta chain) was sequenced for a study of T cell responses to AZD1222 COVID-19 vaccine (dated by TCRdb to the early 2020s). A note on the overall study: TCR sequencing covered over 230 trial participants: 200 to 220 given two doses of AZD1222 and about 26 given two doses of MenACWY control vaccine. Trial participants were enrolled by age into 18-55, 56-69 and 70-plus year subgroups, with roughly 150, 30 and 60 TCR-sequenced participants respectively.

The CDR3 regions of human TCRbeta chains were analyzed by immunosequencing. Regarding the original processing steps: Repertoire TCRs were checked for matches against a reference library of SARS-CoV-2-specific TCRs that had been generated using the MIRA antigen-specificity platform. Breadth was defined as the fraction of unique TCRs that were SARS-CoV-2-associated. Depth was defined as the fraction of total T cells that were SARS-CoV-2-associated. Using the MIRA data, every spike-specific TCR was mapped to the spike region that the TCR reacted to and assigned to either a CD4 or a CD8 class. Log10-transformed breadth and depth values were compared by one-way ANOVA with Sidak's multiple comparisons tests. TCRdb limited this immuneACCESS table to in-frame rearrangements with V and J called. A share of clones is missing; checked studies link under half to unresolved V genes, and the rest is unexplained. V and J calls and clone size are as listed in that table; D and trimming were resolved from the DNA. Within this sample are about 120,000 clones, with about 93% of them counted one time only. The ten largest clonotypes hold 4.5% to 6% of the sample.

Broad study findings and their caveats: Conclusions about previously exposed vaccinees were limited because only a handful of AZD1222 recipients were SARS-CoV-2 seropositive at baseline. Because no day 14 peak-response samples were available, the repertoires could be characterized only after the peak T cell response. Most participants were white British and females outnumbered males, and the authors suggested that clonal diversity may have been underestimated. Spike-specific TCR breadth and depth rose significantly after two AZD1222 doses compared with day 0 and with MenACWY recipients. The whole spike protein was spanned by vaccine-associated CD4 TCRs, and dominant responses were seen in regions 160-218 and 743-854. Epitopes outside the regions mutated in the B.1.351 and B.1.1.7 variants were reportedly recognized by nearly half of the unique spike-specific TCRs. The 56-69-year group was small, and its depth increase did not reach significance, likely because of low power.

Trimming removed 6 bases from V and 9 bases from J, leaving 14 bases between the germline ends. Reading from cysteine to phenylalanine, the CDR3 counts 12 amino acids. Kept here is only the CDR3 DNA, which spans 36 bases and is read in frame from base 1. Turning to this clone: What this receptor recognizes is not known. Qualities for individual bases were not recorded, and no much larger clone is one base off.

Read against the paper, the sample's time point label means: about 28 days (+/-7) after the second vaccine dose. AZD1222 recipients whose second dose came at about 4 weeks and those whose second dose came at about 12 weeks were combined into one group, since spike-specific TCR depth and breadth did not differ between the two schedules. Vaccinee samples were obtained from the UK trials COV001 and COV002, which included a single-blind randomized controlled phase 2/3 trial of AZD1222 (ChAdOx1 nCoV-19) in healthy adults. For TCRbeta chain sequencing, PBMC samples were collected from trial participants at day 0 and at day 28 after the second dose.

The material was peripheral blood, obtained 28 days after the second AZD1222 dose. This clonotype was obtained from an adult who received the AZD1222 COVID-19 vaccine. This chain is built from TRBV12-3 or TRBV12-4 and TRBJ1-1; TRBD1 could be the D gene, as 6 bases match. DNA sequence: TGTGCCAGCAGCTGGGGGCAATTGCAAGCTTTCTTT. This is translated as CASSWGQLQAFF.